This T cell receptor beta chain is drawn from a study of patients and donors after allogeneic stem cell transplantation. TCRdb re-called the RT-PCR reads with MiXCR, one entry per CDR3 protein. The table has more than 850,000 distinct CDR3 sequences, more than 15% seen once. Trimming took 2 bases from V and 0 from J, leaving 10 bases between them. This CDR3 is built from 15 residues. Germline loops: CDR1 LGHNA, CDR2 YNFKEQ. Only a few counts were recorded for this clonotype. The gene calls are TRBV4-2 and TRBJ1-2, with D unresolved. Material for sequencing was blood, either unsorted or a sorted T cell fraction (not recorded which). This sequence was found in a human donor who was either an allogeneic HSCT recipient or a stem cell or donor lymphocyte infusion donor (not recorded which). It is not recorded whose cells these are; they may come from a transplant donor. The CDR3 DNA is TGTGCCAGCAGCCAATCCCTGGGCTCTAACTATGGCTACACCTTC. It codes for CASSQSLGSNYGYTF.